The next 11 T cell receptor beta chains were all read from a single sample in a study of T cells in Graves' hyperthyroidism and ophthalmopathy. From RNA transcripts, TCR beta CDR3 regions were amplified. A set of HTBI primers served as the primers for a first-round RT-PCR of the TCR CDR3. TCRdb re-called the multiplex PCR reads through MiXCR, storing one row per CDR3 protein. The sample lists a few hundred thousand distinct CDR3 sequences, 15% to 18% seen once, with approximately 7% in the top ten. The specimen was blood. These receptor sequences come from a woman aged 30 to 39 with Graves' hyperthyroidism.

The table lists this clonotype with many counts. This chain connects TRBV20-1 to TRBJ2-1; D is unresolved. The germline V gene has CDR1 DFQATT and CDR2 SNEGSKA (reference sequence). The V and J ends lost 3 bases and 9 bases respectively, with 21 bases between them. The CDR3 covers 15 residues. The CDR3 DNA sequence: TGCAGTGCTAGCTATCCGGGTCCCTCCTTCGGTGAGCAGTTCTTC. It is translated as CSASYPGPSFGEQFF.

This clonotype was counted only a few times. The rearrangement joins TRBV20-1 to TRBJ2-3; 9 nucleotides agree with TRBD2. The CDR3 loop spans 15 amino acids. Germline V gene lookup returns CDR1 DFQATT and CDR2 SNEGSKA (reference sequence). Germline trimming cut 2 bases from V and 3 bases from J; bases unmatched to any gene: 6. This CDR3 is CSARKVLAGTDTQYF. The CDR3 region has the DNA TGCAGTGCTAGAAAAGTTCTAGCGGGAACAGATACGCAGTATTTT.

The chain employs TRBV7-3 and TRBJ2-7; possibly TRBD2 for D (6 bases). The CDR3 has 13 amino acids. Trimming removed 5 bases at V and 6 bases at J, with 14 bases between. From germline, CDR1 is SGHTA and CDR2 FQGTGA. CDR3 coding DNA: TGTGCCAGCAGCCCGGGAGTGGGGGTCGAGCAGTACTTC. Its protein product is CASSPGVGVEQYF.

CDR3 in DNA: TGCAGTGCTGGACAAGGGAGGGGGTCCTACAATGAGCAGTTCTTC. Protein product: CSAGQGRGSYNEQFF. The V gene is TRBV20-1, the J gene TRBJ2-1; possible D gene TRBD2, 7 bases. This CDR3 has 15 amino acids. Trimming pared 5 bases from V and 1 base from J, leaving 15 bases between. Germline-derived CDR1 and CDR2 are DFQATT and SNEGSKA (reference sequence).

CDR3 in amino acids: CASSFEGTWYF. As DNA, the CDR3 is TGTGCCAGCAGTTTCGAGGGGACTTGGTACTTC. The chain has TRBV12-3 or TRBV12-4 and TRBJ2-5, with D possibly matching TRBD2 (6 bases). The V and J ends lost 3 bases and 13 bases respectively, with 12 bases between them. The CDR3 runs to 11 residues.

Ten or more counts support this clonotype. The rearrangement uses TRBV28 and TRBJ1-3, with unresolved D. The CDR3 extends over 13 amino acids. Trimming left V 5 bases short and J 2 bases short, with 7 bases between. Germline V CDR1 and CDR2: MDHEN, SYDVKM. The CDR3 is CASSPAPGNTIYF. The CDR3 region has the DNA TGTGCCAGCAGTCCGGCCCCTGGAAACACCATATATTTT.

This clonotype was counted many times. The chain has TRBV7-2 and TRBJ1-2; 7 bases line up with TRBD1. The CDR3 covers 13 residues. V shed 5 bases and J 6 bases; nucleotides not matched to a gene: 6. Germline loops: CDR1 SGHTA, CDR2 FQGNSA. The CDR3 protein is CASSAGQDNGYTF. The CDR3 bases are TGTGCCAGCAGCGCTGGACAGGATAATGGCTACACCTTC.

In its sample, this clonotype was seen a few times. This clone may be a read error of a much larger clone one base away. This chain connects TRBV12-3 or TRBV12-4 to TRBJ1-5; TRBD1 matches 9 bases. CDR3 size: 15 residues. CDR3 DNA sequence: TGTGCCAGCAGAACCGGACAGGGGAGCAATCGGCCCCAGCATTTT. Its protein is CASRTGQGSNRPQHF.

The sample holds a few counts of this clonotype. The CDR3 DNA is TGTGCCAGCTCACCCCGGGCTAGCCCCGACGGTAACACCGGGGAGCTGTTTTTT. This gives the protein CASSPRASPDGNTGELFF. The chain joins TRBV18 to TRBJ2-2; D might be TRBD2 (5 bases). The germline V gene has CDR1 KGHSH and CDR2 LQKENI. The CDR3 loop spans 18 amino acids. V was clipped by 3 bases and J by 2 bases, with 19 bases between them.

This clonotype was detected only a few times. The rearrangement links TRBV6-1 to TRBJ2-7; no clear D gene. CDR3 length equals 11 residues. Germline lookup yields CDR1 MNHNS and CDR2 SASEGT. Trimming pared 6 bases from V and 6 bases from J, leaving 9 bases between. Here the CDR3 DNA reads TGTGCCAGCAGCCATTCCGCCGAGCAGTACTTC. Translated: CASSHSAEQYF.

As for this clonotype: A clone one base away is much larger, so this may be a read error. The chain combines TRBV3-1 with TRBJ2-1; 7 bases map to TRBD2. Germline lookup yields CDR1 LGHDT and CDR2 YNNKEL (reference sequence). CDR3 length: 13 residues. Trimming at V came to 3 bases and at J to 11 bases, leaving 7 bases not matched to a gene. CDR3 nucleotide sequence: TGTGCCAGCAGCCAGGGAGAAGCGGGGCAGCAGTTCTTC. As protein: CASSQGEAGQQFF.